What follows are 10 T cell receptor beta chains derived from one specimen sequenced in a study of T cells in Graves' hyperthyroidism and ophthalmopathy. The investigators amplified TCR beta CDR3 regions from RNA transcripts. The HTBI set primed first-round TCR CDR3 RT-PCR. TCRdb passed the multiplex PCR reads through MiXCR, listing each CDR3 protein once. Here the sample spans around 760,000 distinct CDR3 sequences, roughly a third being singletons. Sequencing used blood. These receptors were obtained from a woman aged 40 to 55 with Graves' hyperthyroidism.

In the case of this clonotype: Given a much more abundant clone one base away, this may be a read error. The chain joins TRBV2 to TRBJ1-2, with D perhaps matching TRBD1 (6 bases). The CDR3 sequence is 12 residues long. Germline lookup yields CDR1 SNHLY and CDR2 FYNNEI. CDR3 sequence reads: CVSRQDSLGYTF. CDR3 coding DNA: TGTGTCAGCCGTCAGGACAGTTTGGGCTACACCTTC.

This clonotype was counted between two and nine times. V gene TRBV20-1 combines with J gene TRBJ2-7; 9 bases are a match to TRBD2. CDR3 length: 13 residues. The V segment lost 6 bases and the J segment 2 bases; nucleotides outside the gene matches: 5. The germline V gene has CDR1 DFQATT and CDR2 SNEGSKA (reference sequence). CDR3 sequence reads: CSAAGGLTYEQYF. CDR3 sequence (DNA): TGCAGTGCGGCGGGAGGGCTCACCTACGAGCAGTACTTC.

This clonotype was seen a handful of times. The chain employs TRBV10-3 and TRBJ1-5, with TRBD1 identical over 8 bases. The CDR3 spans 16 residues. Germline CDR1 is ENHRY and CDR2 is SYGVKD. V lost 0 bases and J lost 6; bases outside the gene matches: 7. The CDR3 spells CAISESSGGLGQPQHF. CDR3 sequence (DNA): TGTGCCATCAGTGAGTCGTCAGGGGGCTTGGGTCAGCCCCAGCATTTT.

In its sample, this clonotype was seen many times. The J gene is TRBJ2-7, the V gene TRBV12-3 or TRBV12-4; tentatively, D is TRBD2 (5 bases). The CDR3 contains 13 residues. Deletions cut 8 bases from V and 2 bases from J, with 13 bases between. The CDR3 region has the DNA TGTGCCAGCTGCGAACGAGGGACCTACGAGCAGTACTTC. It translates to CASCERGTYEQYF.

This clonotype was seen a few times. The CDR3 is CSVLGRVSYGYTF. In nucleotides, the CDR3 is TGCAGCGTTCTAGGCAGGGTTTCTTATGGCTACACCTTC. This chain connects TRBV29-1 to TRBJ1-2; possible D gene TRBD1, 5 bases. CDR1 is SQVTM, CDR2 ANQGSEA, per germline. This CDR3 spans 13 amino acids. V was clipped by 5 bases and J by 5 bases, with 15 bases between them. The full variable domain, completed using reference TRBV29-1 and TRBJ1-2, is SAVISQKPSRDICQRGTSLTIQCQVDSQVTMMFWYRQQPGQSLTLIATANQGSEATYESGFVIDKFPISRPNLTFSTLTVSNMSPEDSSIYLCSVLGRVSYGYTFGSGTRLTVV.

This clonotype was observed at least ten times. The genes are TRBV20-1 and TRBJ2-5, with D unresolved. V was pared by 6 bases and J by 3 bases, with 17 bases between. The CDR3 is 14 amino acids. Germline V gene lookup returns CDR1 DFQATT and CDR2 SNEGSKA (reference sequence). The CDR3 bases are TGCAGTGCCAGGATGTCGGCGGTAGAAGAGACCCAGTACTTC. It is translated as CSARMSAVEETQYF.

This clonotype was seen at least ten times. The V and J genes are TRBV5-1 and TRBJ1-2; no clear D. There are 14 residues in the CDR3. CDR1 SGHRS and CDR2 YFSETQ come from the germline V gene. V was shortened by 4 bases and J by 2 bases, with 12 bases between the two germline ends. CDR3 coding DNA: TGCGCCAGCAGCGTAGGCGCTACAAACTATGGCTACACCTTC. Its translation: CASSVGATNYGYTF. Using reference TRBV5-1 and TRBJ1-2 for the parts outside the CDR3, the full variable domain is KAGVTQTPRYLIKTRGQQVTLSCSPISGHRSVSWYQQTPGQGLQFLFEYFSETQRNKGNFPGRFSGRQFSNSRSEMNVSTLELGDSALYLCASSVGATNYGYTFGSGTRLTVV.

This clonotype has just a few counts. This sequence joins TRBV6-6 and TRBJ2-7, with unresolved D. V lost 5 bases to trimming and J lost 3 bases, with 14 bases between them. This CDR3 has 14 residues. Germline V CDR1 and CDR2: MNHNY, SVGAGI (reference sequence). CDR3 bases: TGTGCCAGCAGTCCCTCCCGGGTGGACTACGAGCAGTACTTC. Translation gives CASSPSRVDYEQYF.

This clonotype has a count of ten or more. The chain recombines TRBV19 with TRBJ1-1, with D possibly TRBD1 on 5 matching bases. V lost 11 bases to trimming and J lost 1 base, with 14 bases between them. CDR3 length: 13 amino acids. Germline CDR1 LNHDA, CDR2 SQIVND (reference sequence). The CDR3 DNA reads TGTGCCGTGTCATCACAGGCGAACACTGAAGCTTTCTTT. The encoded protein is CAVSSQANTEAFF.

A few counts support this clonotype. The V call is TRBV28, the J call TRBJ1-2; possible D gene TRBD1, 6 bases. This CDR3 comprises 13 residues. Trimming shortened V by 1 base and J by 8 bases, and 11 bases separated the two germline ends. Germline V lookup: CDR1 MDHEN, CDR2 SYDVKM. The CDR3 nucleotides read TGTGCCAGCAGTTTATACAGGGCCAGGGGCTACACCTTC. Protein sequence: CASSLYRARGYTF.